This T cell receptor (beta chain) was identified in a study of T cells in localized non-small cell lung cancer. CDR1 is MDHEN, CDR2 SYDVKM, per germline. The CDR3 totals 13 residues. With 3 bases removed from V and 5 bases from J, the gap between germline ends came to 8 bases. Here immunoSEQ multiplex PCR was the method, and the copy in TCRdb shows in-frame clones only, minus some. The top ten hold 0.9% to 1.2% of the sample, which has around 26,000 clones, less than 95% seen once. General study points: Uninvolved adjacent lung had higher T cell clonality than tumor and all other tissues. Out of the top 100 tumor clones, a median approximately 57 were seen in adjacent lung. Heterogeneity is still possible, as just one tumor region was sequenced.

Note on this clone: The antigen is not known.

This rearrangement joins TRBV28 to TRBJ1-3, with no clear D. The material was peripheral blood, obtained before any cancer treatment. This TCR came from a woman aged 35-75 years with stage I lung adenocarcinoma. The CDR3 DNA sequence: TGTGCCAGCAGTTTCGGGGTCAGAAACACCATATATTTT. As protein: CASSFGVRNTIYF.